The clone carrying this T cell receptor (beta chain) was counted many times. What it binds is unknown. Construction of the TCRbeta library involved unique molecular identifiers. One entry per CDR3 protein results from TCRdb running MiXCR on the PCR reads. The sample shows 200,000 to 300,000 distinct CDR3 sequences, about 23% of them seen only once. The V end was cut by 1 base, the J end by 2 bases, with 5 bases between. Germline CDR1 is MGHDK and CDR2 is SYGVNS. CDR3 size: 13 residues. This entry belongs to a study of T-cell reconstitution after alpha-beta-depleted transplantation in children. Notes on the study in general: At the one-year point after transplant, T-cell counts and TCRbeta diversity were found to come mostly from T cells that had been newly produced. The study reportedly traced alpha-beta T cells about two months after transplant to several hundred expanded graft clones.

The rearrangement links TRBV25-1 to TRBJ1-2, with D hard to call. Sequenced here: PBMCs, sampled before TCRalphabeta/CD19-depleted stem cell transplant. The origin of this receptor is a girl aged 2 to 10 with Fanconi anemia, due to receive a stem cell transplant. CDR3 protein: CASSESRNYGYTF. The CDR3, as DNA: TGTGCCAGCAGTGAATCACGAAACTATGGCTACACCTTC.